The 26 T cell receptor beta chains presented below share a single source sample, sequenced in a study of somatic mutations in cytotoxic T cells in rheumatoid arthritis. TCRdb's copy holds only in-frame clones and misses some; the assay was immunoSEQ multiplex PCR. This sample has under 20,000 clones, with roughly nine tenths found just once. Sequenced sample: CD8+ T cells sorted from blood. These receptors all stem from a man in his forties or fifties in good health.

The rearrangement joins TRBV5-6 to TRBJ1-1; D call uncertain. V was clipped by 7 bases and J by 1 base, with 8 bases between them. This CDR3 has 12 amino acids. CDR1 is SGHDT, CDR2 YYEEEE, per germline. CDR3 nucleotides: TGTGCCAGCGGGTATGGGAACACTGAAGCTTTCTTT. Its protein is CASGYGNTEAFF. The entire variable domain, with the rest obtained from reference TRBV5-6 and TRBJ1-1, is as follows: DAGVTQSPTHLIKTRGQQVTLRCSPKSGHDTVSWYQQALGQGPQFIFQYYEEEERQRGNFPDRFSGHQFPNYSSELNVNALLLGDSALYLCASGYGNTEAFFGQGTRLTVV.

This chain connects TRBV27 to TRBJ1-1; 7 bases align to TRBD1. The CDR3 totals 15 residues. Germline V lookup: CDR1 MNHEY, CDR2 SMNVEV (reference sequence). Trimming removed 2 bases from V and 5 bases from J; junction bases left unmatched: 8. The CDR3 sequence is CASSLAPGGGTEAFF. Here the CDR3 DNA reads TGTGCCAGCAGTTTAGCCCCAGGGGGAGGTACTGAAGCTTTCTTT.

The V gene is TRBV6-4, the J gene TRBJ2-2; 7 positions match TRBD2. CDR3 size: 15 residues. The junction had 8 bases not matched to a gene; V was cut back by 2 bases and J by 8 bases. Germline-derived CDR1 and CDR2 are MRHNA and SNTAGT. The chain's CDR3 is CASSDPGRVDGELFF. The CDR3 bases are TGTGCCAGCAGTGACCCGGGGAGGGTGGATGGGGAGCTGTTTTTT.

DNA of the CDR3: TGTGCCAGCAGCTTCTTTGCAGGGTCCACAGATACGCAGTATTTT. Amino acid sequence: CASSFFAGSTDTQYF. The gene calls are TRBV5-8 and TRBJ2-3, with D maybe TRBD1 (5 bases). V was shortened by 2 bases and J by 2 bases, with 12 bases between the two germline ends. Germline loops: CDR1 SGHTS, CDR2 YDEGEE. This CDR3 comprises 15 residues. The whole variable domain, filled in from reference TRBV5-8 and TRBJ2-3, reads EAGVTQSPTHLIKTRGQQATLRCSPISGHTSVYWYQQALGLGLQFLLWYDEGEERNRGNFPPRFSGRQFPNYSSELNVNALELEDSALYLCASSFFAGSTDTQYFGPGTRLTVL.

V is TRBV2 and J is TRBJ2-7; D is ambiguous. CDR1 is SNHLY and CDR2 is FYNNEI in the germline V gene. This CDR3 has 13 residues. Trimming took off 8 bases at V and 2 bases at J, with 13 bases between the two ends. CDR3 in DNA: TGTGCCAGCGCCCGTCTGAACCCCTACGAGCAGTACTTC. It translates to CASARLNPYEQYF.

This sequence joins TRBV7-6 and TRBJ2-2; no clear D gene. The V and J ends lost 5 bases and 5 bases respectively, with 6 bases between them. Germline V gene data show CDR1 as SGHVS and CDR2 as FNYEAQ. CDR3 length: 12 amino acids. The CDR3 region is CASSPRTGELFF. CDR3 coding DNA: TGTGCCAGCAGCCCCCGAACCGGGGAGCTGTTTTTT.

This chain connects TRBV28 to TRBJ2-3; perhaps D is TRBD1 or TRBD2 (5 bases each). V was cut by 6 bases and J by 1 base, with 17 bases left in between. Germline V CDR1 and CDR2: MDHEN, SYDVKM. The CDR3 length is 16 residues. The DNA for the CDR3 is TGTGCCAGCAGGGGGGATCGTACACCCCGCACAGATACGCAGTATTTT. This encodes CASRGDRTPRTDTQYF.

This clone was detected only once. The rearrangement joins TRBV9 to TRBJ2-7; 7 bases are a match to TRBD2. CDR1 SGDLS and CDR2 YYNGEE come from the germline V gene. The ends lost 3 bases at V and 2 bases at J; junction bases unmatched: 8. This CDR3 spans 15 amino acids. The CDR3 DNA reads TGTGCCAGCAGCGCAGGCCTAGCGGCGACCTACGAGCAGTACTTC. Its translation is CASSAGLAATYEQYF. The full variable domain, completed using reference TRBV9 and TRBJ2-7, is DSGVTQTPKHLITATGQRVTLRCSPRSGDLSVYWYQQSLDQGLQFLIQYYNGEERAKGNILERFSAQQFPDLHSELNLSSLELGDSALYFCASSAGLAATYEQYFGPGTRLTVT.

V usage is TRBV5-5 and J usage is TRBJ1-3; D possibly corresponds to TRBD1 (5 bases). Germline V lookup: CDR1 SGHKS, CDR2 YYEKEE (reference sequence). The length of the CDR3 is 15 residues. Trimming left V 7 bases short and J 1 base short, with 15 bases between. The CDR3 loop reads CASQSTGTSGNTIYF. For the CDR3, the DNA is TGTGCCAGCCAATCGACGGGGACTTCTGGAAACACCATATATTTT.

This clone was seen only once. This chain uses TRBV7-2 with TRBJ2-1, with D uncertain. Germline CDR1 SGHTA, CDR2 FQGNSA. The CDR3 sequence is 11 residues long. Deletions cut 1 base from V and 7 bases from J, with 2 bases between. The CDR3 spells CASSLVNEQFF. The CDR3 DNA sequence: TGTGCCAGCAGCTTAGTTAATGAGCAGTTCTTC.

CDR3 nucleotide sequence: TGTGCCAGCAGCCAAGATAACGTTAACTATGGCTACACCTTC. It encodes CASSQDNVNYGYTF. This rearrangement joins TRBV4-2 to TRBJ1-2; no clear D gene. Trimming shortened V by 0 bases and J by 1 base, and 6 bases separated the two germline ends. The CDR3 consists of 14 residues. The V gene's germline CDR1 is LGHNA and CDR2 YNFKEQ.

This sequence joins TRBV5-5 and TRBJ2-7; unclear D gene. The V end was cut by 1 base, the J end by 6 bases, with 20 bases between. The CDR3 covers 16 residues. Germline CDR1 SGHKS, CDR2 YYEKEE (reference sequence). The CDR3 DNA reads TGTGCCAGCAGCTTGCGGGTGAGGCTGGGATCGGGCGAGCAGTACTTC. It codes for CASSLRVRLGSGEQYF.

The rearrangement uses TRBV27 and TRBJ1-2, with a tentative D call TRBD1 (6 bases). Per the germline V gene, CDR1 is MNHEY and CDR2 is SMNVEV (reference sequence). V shed 3 bases and J shed 2 bases, with 7 bases lying between them. CDR3 size: 13 residues. This CDR3 reads CASSFTGNYGYTF. The CDR3 DNA reads as TGTGCCAGCAGTTTTACAGGGAACTATGGCTACACCTTC.

This clone was recorded once. This chain links TRBV5-6 with TRBJ2-1; 7 positions agree with TRBD1. CDR3 size: 14 residues. V was pared by 0 bases and J by 9 bases, with 6 bases of the junction left unmatched. Germline CDR1 is SGHDT and CDR2 is YYEEEE. CDR3 protein: CASSLGVRDSEQFF. DNA for the CDR3: TGTGCCAGCAGCTTGGGGGTCAGGGACAGTGAGCAGTTCTTC.

This chain uses TRBV27 with TRBJ2-1, with TRBD2 identical over 8 bases. There are 14 residues in the CDR3. With 5 bases clipped from V and 7 bases from J, the junction kept 7 bases outside the gene matches. From germline, CDR1 is MNHEY and CDR2 SMNVEV (reference sequence). CDR3 protein: CASSISGEGNEQFF. In DNA, the CDR3 is TGTGCCAGCAGTATTAGCGGGGAGGGGAATGAGCAGTTCTTC.

V is TRBV19 and J is TRBJ2-7; D is ambiguous. The V end was cut by 1 base, the J end by 4 bases, with 11 bases between. The CDR3 is 14 residues long. Germline CDR1 reads LNHDA; CDR2 reads SQIVND (reference sequence). Here the CDR3 DNA reads TGTGCCAGTAGTATAGGCAGAGGAACTTACGAGCAGTACTTC. This sequence encodes CASSIGRGTYEQYF.

The rearrangement joins TRBV7-2 to TRBJ2-1, with D possibly TRBD2 on 6 matching bases. Trimming left V 2 bases short and J 5 bases short, with 19 bases between. The germline CDR1 and CDR2 sequences are SGHTA and FQGNSA. This CDR3 has 17 residues. The DNA for the CDR3 is TGTGCCAGCAGCTTAATTTGGAGAACGGGAGTCAACAATGAGCAGTTCTTC. It specifies CASSLIWRTGVNNEQFF. The full variable domain, its missing parts supplied by reference TRBV7-2 and TRBJ2-1, is GAGVSQSPSNKVTEKGKDVELRCDPISGHTALYWYRQSLGQGLEFLIYFQGNSAPDKSGLPSDRFSAERTGGSVSTLTIQRTQQEDSAVYLCASSLIWRTGVNNEQFFGPGTRLTVL.

J is TRBJ1-1 and V is TRBV27; D remains unclear. Per germline, CDR1 MNHEY and CDR2 SMNVEV (reference sequence). This CDR3 has 11 residues. Trimming left V 8 bases short and J 7 bases short, with 11 bases between. In nucleotides, the CDR3 is TGTGCCAGCCTCGGAGGGCTTGAAGCTTTCTTT. This translates into CASLGGLEAFF.

Written as DNA, the CDR3 is TGTGCCATCAGTGGGACTAGGAAGAGCTCCTACAATGAGCAGTTCTTC. Amino acid sequence: CAISGTRKSSYNEQFF. This chain joins TRBV10-3 and TRBJ2-1, with 7 nucleotides matching TRBD2. In germline, CDR1 is ENHRY, CDR2 SYGVKD. The trim removed 4 bases at V and 0 bases at J, leaving 6 bases unmatched. The CDR3 runs 16 residues.

This clone has only a few counts. V is TRBV10-3 and J is TRBJ2-7, with a possible D match to TRBD2 (6 bases). Per the germline V gene, CDR1 is ENHRY and CDR2 is SYGVKD. The CDR3 has 13 amino acids. V lost 10 bases, J lost 1 base, and 14 bases lay in between. The DNA of the CDR3 is TGTGCCACCTCCGGGACTGCGTCCTACGAGCAGTACTTC. This gives the protein CATSGTASYEQYF.

The chain employs TRBV10-3 and TRBJ1-5, with D possibly TRBD1 on 5 matching bases. The germline V gene encodes CDR1 ENHRY and CDR2 SYGVKD. Trimming removed 3 bases at V and 0 bases at J, with 12 bases between. The CDR3 totals 16 residues. The CDR3 loop is CAISDEEGYSNQPQHF. The CDR3 DNA follows: TGTGCCATCAGTGACGAGGAGGGGTATAGCAATCAGCCCCAGCATTTT.

The chain employs TRBV9 and TRBJ2-7; D might be TRBD2 (5 bases). This CDR3 has 15 residues. V was pared by 0 bases and J by 1 base, with 11 bases between. Germline V gene data show CDR1 as SGDLS and CDR2 as YYNGEE. Written as DNA, the CDR3 is TGTGCCAGCAGCGTAGACGGACTGGGGTCCTACGAGCAGTACTTC. Amino acids: CASSVDGLGSYEQYF. Full variable domain (rest looked up from reference TRBV9 and TRBJ2-7): DSGVTQTPKHLITATGQRVTLRCSPRSGDLSVYWYQQSLDQGLQFLIQYYNGEERAKGNILERFSAQQFPDLHSELNLSSLELGDSALYFCASSVDGLGSYEQYFGPGTRLTVT.

The V call is TRBV28, the J call TRBJ2-1; 15 bases are shared with TRBD2. CDR3 length equals 15 residues. The V and J ends lost 5 bases and 10 bases, in that order; junction bases with no gene match: 6. CDR1 is MDHEN and CDR2 is SYDVKM in the germline V gene. For the CDR3, the DNA is TGTGCCAGCAGTCTCCTCGGACTAGCGGGAGGGGAGCAGTTCTTC. Translating gives CASSLLGLAGGEQFF.

This CDR3 is CASSPGDISNQPQHF. In DNA, the CDR3 is TGTGCCAGCAGCCCGGGGGACATTAGCAATCAGCCCCAGCATTTT. J is TRBJ1-5 and V is TRBV11-2; TRBD1 is a possible D gene (6 bases). The CDR3 loop spans 15 amino acids. Trimming shortened V by 5 bases and J by 0 bases, and 11 bases separated the two germline ends. CDR1 and CDR2 from the germline V gene are SGHAT and FQNNGV. Combining the CDR3 with reference TRBV11-2 and TRBJ1-5 gives the whole variable domain EAGVAQSPRYKIIEKRQSVAFWCNPISGHATLYWYQQILGQGPKLLIQFQNNGVVDDSQLPKDRFSAERLKGVDSTLKIQPAKLEDSAVYLCASSPGDISNQPQHFGDGTRLSIL.

This clone was detected once. V is TRBV28 and J is TRBJ2-3; 7 nucleotides line up with TRBD1. Germline V gene lookup returns CDR1 MDHEN and CDR2 SYDVKM. The junction had 20 bases not matched to a gene; V was cut back by 5 bases and J by 0 bases. This CDR3 has 20 residues. CDR3: CASSNMGQSFTQTSTDTQYF. The CDR3 DNA reads TGTGCCAGCAGTAACATGGGACAGTCATTTACCCAAACTAGCACAGATACGCAGTATTTT.

V gene TRBV9 combines with J gene TRBJ1-1; a possible D gene is TRBD1 (6 bases). The ends were cut back, 3 bases at V and 5 bases at J, with 11 bases in the middle. CDR3 length: 13 residues. Germline CDR1 reads SGDLS; CDR2 reads YYNGEE. In DNA, the CDR3 is TGTGCCAGCAGCGGAGATGGACAGACTGAAGCTTTCTTT. It yields the protein CASSGDGQTEAFF.